Presented here are 16 T cell receptor beta chains from one specimen sequenced in a study of blood T cell repertoires in COVID-19. TCRdb keeps only in-frame clones here, not all; method: immunoSEQ multiplex PCR. This sample has roughly 290,000 clones; around 89% occur once, and the top ten carry under 0.95%. Material for sequencing was peripheral blood. These receptors came from a man aged 25 to 45 with acute or convalescent COVID-19.

The chain carries TRBV7-9 and TRBJ1-2, with a tentative D call TRBD1 (6 bases). The CDR3 extends over 13 amino acids. Trimming left V 6 bases short and J 1 base short, with 9 bases between. Germline-derived CDR1 and CDR2 are SEHNR and FQNEAQ (reference sequence). The CDR3 DNA sequence: TGTGCCAGCAGATCGGACAGTAACTATGGCTACACCTTC. Translating gives CASRSDSNYGYTF.

The rearrangement links TRBV6-5 to TRBJ2-1; 8 nucleotides agree with TRBD2. The CDR3 runs to 14 residues. Germline V gene data show CDR1 as MNHEY and CDR2 as SVGAGI. The V segment lost 5 bases and the J segment 10 bases; nucleotides outside the gene matches: 10. This CDR3 reads CASSPPGTRGEQFF. The CDR3 nucleotides are TGTGCCAGCAGTCCTCCCGGGACTAGAGGGGAGCAGTTCTTC.

CDR3 in amino acids: CASRVWGGEQYF. In DNA, the CDR3 is TGTGCCAGCAGAGTGTGGGGGGGTGAGCAGTACTTC. J is TRBJ2-7 and V is TRBV27, with 7 positions matching TRBD2. The trim removed 6 bases at V and 7 bases at J, leaving 6 bases unmatched. The CDR3 length is 12 residues. Germline V gene data show CDR1 as MNHEY and CDR2 as SMNVEV (reference sequence).

The chain combines TRBV4-1 with TRBJ2-3; D call uncertain. The germline gives CDR1 MGHRA, CDR2 YSYEKL. The CDR3 is made up of 16 amino acids. Trimming cost V 1 base and J 0 bases, with 11 bases left between them. The chain's CDR3 is CASSQGSAQSTDTQYF. The CDR3 DNA is TGCGCCAGCAGCCAAGGATCGGCACAGAGCACAGATACGCAGTATTTT.

This chain connects TRBV27 to TRBJ1-6, with a possible D match to TRBD1 (5 bases). V shed 7 bases and J shed 14 bases, with 21 bases lying between them. The germline gives CDR1 MNHEY, CDR2 SMNVEV (reference sequence). This CDR3 spans 14 amino acids. In nucleotides, the CDR3 is TGTGCCAGCACCTCCTTCCGGGACTCCCGGACCCTCCACTTT. It is translated as CASTSFRDSRTLHF.

This chain uses TRBV5-1 with TRBJ1-3; 10 nucleotides match TRBD1. V dropped 4 bases and J dropped 3; count of bases not matched to a gene: 4. The CDR3 sequence is 15 residues long. Germline loops: CDR1 SGHRS, CDR2 YFSETQ. CDR3 amino acids: CASSVTGGFGNTIYF. The CDR3 DNA is TGCGCCAGCAGCGTGACAGGGGGCTTTGGAAACACCATATATTTT.

V is TRBV19 and J is TRBJ1-5; D is unresolved. The ends were cut back, 3 bases at V and 7 bases at J, with 16 bases in the middle. The CDR3 has 15 amino acids. Germline values: CDR1 LNHDA, CDR2 SQIVND (reference sequence). The CDR3 nucleotides read TGTGCCAGTAGTATTTCCCTCCCAGTCCTCCAGCCCCAGCATTTT. Its translation: CASSISLPVLQPQHF. The whole variable domain, filled in from reference TRBV19 and TRBJ1-5, reads DGGITQSPKYLFRKEGQNVTLSCEQNLNHDAMYWYRQDPGQGLRLIYYSQIVNDFQKGDIAEGYSVSREKKESFPLTVTSAQKNPTAFYLCASSISLPVLQPQHFGDGTRLSIL.

The rearrangement links TRBV12-5 to TRBJ2-2; 8 bases agree with TRBD2. Germline V gives CDR1 LGHNT, CDR2 FRNRAP. This CDR3 is built from 18 residues. The junction had 11 bases not matched to a gene; V was cut back by 0 bases and J by 5 bases. CDR3: CASGLVLRRGAQTGELFF. Here the CDR3 DNA reads TGTGCTAGTGGTTTGGTACTCCGGCGGGGGGCCCAGACCGGGGAGCTGTTTTTT.

This rearrangement joins TRBV5-6 to TRBJ1-6; D not resolved. Germline CDR1 reads SGHDT; CDR2 reads YYEEEE. V was shortened by 0 bases and J by 5 bases, with 9 bases between the two germline ends. The CDR3 loop spans 15 amino acids. Here the CDR3 reads CASSLVGQDNSPLHF. CDR3 coding DNA: TGTGCCAGCAGCTTGGTTGGCCAGGATAATTCACCCCTCCACTTT. The entire variable domain, with the rest obtained from reference TRBV5-6 and TRBJ1-6, is as follows: DAGVTQSPTHLIKTRGQQVTLRCSPKSGHDTVSWYQQALGQGPQFIFQYYEEEERQRGNFPDRFSGHQFPNYSSELNVNALLLGDSALYLCASSLVGQDNSPLHFGNGTRLTVT.

The chain carries TRBV28 and TRBJ1-1, with TRBD1 matching over 7 bases. The CDR3 has 13 residues. Trimming cost V 9 bases and J 3 bases; bases outside gene matches: 7. Germline lookup yields CDR1 MDHEN and CDR2 SYDVKM. CDR3 sequence reads: CASKTGPYTEAFF. The CDR3 nucleotides are TGTGCCAGTAAGACAGGGCCCTACACTGAAGCTTTCTTT. Complete variable domain (other parts from reference TRBV28 and TRBJ1-1): DVKVTQSSRYLVKRTGEKVFLECVQDMDHENMFWYRQDPGLGLRLIYFSYDVKMKEKGDIPEGYSVSREKKERFSLILESASTNQTSMYLCASKTGPYTEAFFGQGTRLTVV.

This clone was counted between two and nine times. This chain joins TRBV9 and TRBJ2-3; 7 bases are shared with TRBD1. Germline V gene data show CDR1 as SGDLS and CDR2 as YYNGEE. The V and J ends lost 3 bases and 4 bases, in that order; junction bases with no gene match: 11. The CDR3 totals 16 residues. CDR3 sequence: CASSGRQGARSDTQYF. The CDR3 nucleotides read TGTGCCAGCAGCGGAAGACAGGGAGCGAGATCAGATACGCAGTATTTT.

The chain employs TRBV6-5 and TRBJ1-2, with D possibly matching TRBD1 (6 bases). CDR3 size: 14 residues. Germline CDR1 reads MNHEY; CDR2 reads SVGAGI. V was trimmed by 6 bases and J by 8 bases, leaving 19 bases between them. The CDR3 DNA reads as TGTGCCAGCAGGACAGGAGGTAGTTCCGGGGGCTACACCTTC. Translated, it gives CASRTGGSSGGYTF.

The chain is built from TRBV27 and TRBJ2-7; D gene ambiguous. The germline V gene encodes CDR1 MNHEY and CDR2 SMNVEV (reference sequence). CDR3 length equals 13 residues. V was cut by 10 bases and J by 5 bases, with 18 bases left in between. The CDR3 reads CATRAGGENEQYF. The CDR3 DNA sequence: TGTGCCACCCGAGCCGGCGGAGAGAACGAGCAGTACTTC.

The gene calls are TRBV4-2 and TRBJ1-2; D unclear. The germline gives CDR1 LGHNA, CDR2 YNFKEQ. Trimming cost V 0 bases and J 1 base, with 9 bases left between them. The CDR3 runs 15 residues. The CDR3 loop reads CASSQDPTDNYGYTF. In DNA form, the CDR3 reads TGTGCCAGCAGCCAAGATCCCACAGATAACTATGGCTACACCTTC.

This clone was seen only once. This chain joins TRBV6-5 and TRBJ1-1; D possibly corresponds to TRBD1 (5 bases). CDR3 length: 12 amino acids. V gave up 3 bases and J gave up 8 bases, with 10 bases separating them. Germline V gene lookup returns CDR1 MNHEY and CDR2 SVGAGI. The DNA of the CDR3 is TGTGCCAGCAGTTATTCCAGACAGGAAGCTTTCTTT. The encoded protein is CASSYSRQEAFF.

The rearrangement uses TRBV7-9 and TRBJ2-3; 9 nucleotides line up with TRBD2. This CDR3 is built from 15 residues. Germline V gene sequence: CDR1 SEHNR, CDR2 FQNEAQ (reference sequence). V lost 3 bases and J lost 7; bases outside the gene matches: 8. The chain's CDR3 is CASSFGAGGPNTQYF. The DNA of the CDR3 is TGTGCCAGCAGCTTCGGGGCGGGAGGGCCAAATACGCAGTATTTT.